This TCR beta chain derives from a study of blood T cell repertoires in COVID-19. J lost 7 bases, V lost 3 bases, and 4 bases had no gene match. CDR1 is SGHAT and CDR2 is FQNNGV in the germline V gene. CDR3 size: 14 residues. Participants, roughly 18 to 100 years old, spanned some 23 US areas. Allocation to cohorts depended on clinical history reported by the participants. Profiled with immunoSEQ multiplex PCR; TCRdb holds only in-frame clones, not every one. The sample lists 250,000 to 350,000 clones, over 85% seen once, with about 2.4% in the top ten. This sequence was found in a man in his 60s who had recovered from COVID-19. The chain carries TRBV11-2 and TRBJ1-4; 8 nucleotides match TRBD1. Sequencing was performed on PBMCs or T cells enriched from blood (not recorded which). In DNA form, the CDR3 reads TGTGCCAGCAGCTTCCCAGGGGGCATTGAAAAACTGTTTTTT. It specifies CASSFPGGIEKLFF.